Listed here is a single T cell receptor (beta chain). Its antigen is not known. This sample stems from a study of cytomegalovirus exposure and HLA in healthy donors. Whole-study findings and limits: The tendency of first-cohort TCR clusters to co-occur in the roughly 130 validation repertoires emerged from a later analysis. Published work reported that the classifier diagnosed cytomegalovirus status with high specificity and sensitivity.

Repertoires were generated with immunoSEQ multiplex PCR, while TCRdb's copy carries only in-frame clones and drops some. This table holds tens of thousands of clones, approximately 95% found once. The germline gives CDR1 SGHDT, CDR2 YYEEEE. This CDR3 is 16 amino acids long. Losses at the gene ends were 4 bases for V and 6 bases for J; bases not matched to a gene: 11. This clonotype originated in a woman aged 30 to 39 in good health and CMV-seropositive. The rearrangement joins TRBV5-6 to TRBJ1-2, with 11 bases matching TRBD1. Material for sequencing was PBMCs. CDR3 bases: TGTGCCAGCAGCCACCCCCGGACAGGGGGCTTAAATGGCTACACCTTC. The encoded protein is CASSHPRTGGLNGYTF.